Listed below are T cell receptor beta chains from one sample, sequenced in a study of human T cells and chemical hapten exposure. In TCRdb, the RACE reads were re-called with MiXCR into one record per CDR3 protein. The sample contains roughly 120,000 distinct CDR3 sequences, roughly 13% of which appear only once. Material: whole blood, obtained in connection with sensitization to the hapten diphenylcyclopropenone (DPC). The receptors stem from a woman younger than 30 with alopecia areata. Some clones in this sample may be carry-over from other donors' samples. CDR3s include the opening cysteine and the closing phenylalanine or tryptophan. A D gene is named only where the DNA matches it firmly. For some rows the clone size is stated as once, few or many, or as a class when expanded; others skip it.

j_gene | v_gene | abundance | d_gene | CDR3nt | CDR3aa
TRBJ2-7 | TRBV5-1 | many | TRBD1 | TGCGCCAGCAGCCGCCTTGGGACAGGGGGCAAAGGCGAGCAGTACTTC | CASSRLGTGGKGEQYF
TRBJ2-5 | TRBV5-1 | few | TRBD2 | TGCGCCAGCAGCTCAGCTAGCGGGGGCGAGACCCAGTACTTC | CASSSASGGETQYF
TRBJ1-1 | TRBV29-1 | many | . | TGCAGCGTTAGCCGGACAGCTAACACTGAAGCTTTCTTT | CSVSRTANTEAFF
TRBJ2-3 | TRBV29-1 | few | . | TGCAGCGCGGGGAACAGGGCAGATACGCAGTATTTT | CSAGNRADTQYF
TRBJ1-4 | TRBV5-1 | . | . | TGCGCCAGCAGCTTGGCCAGTCAAGGGGAAAAACTGTTTTTT | CASSLASQGEKLFF
TRBJ2-3 | TRBV27 | few | . | TGTGCCAGCAGTCCCCGGGACCCGCGCTCAGATACGCAGTATTTT | CASSPRDPRSDTQYF
TRBJ1-2 | TRBV15 | many | TRBD1 | TGTGCCACCAGCAGAGACCGGACAGGCTATGGCTACACCTTC | CATSRDRTGYGYTF
TRBJ2-7 | TRBV7-8 | . | TRBD1 | TGTGCCAGCAGCAAGACAGGGGCCGGCGAGCAGTACTTC | CASSKTGAGEQYF
TRBJ1-5 | TRBV20-1 | few | . | TGCAGTGCTAGAGTACAGGGAAATCAGCCCCAGCATTTT | CSARVQGNQPQHF
TRBJ2-7 | TRBV7-9 | many | TRBD1 | TGTGCCAGCAGCTTAATCGCGGAACAGGGGCTGTCGGCCGAGCAGTACTTC | CASSLIAEQGLSAEQYF
TRBJ2-5 | TRBV7-6 | few | . | TGTGCCAGCACCCATTCTACAGGGCGGGAGACCCAGTACTTC | CASTHSTGRETQYF